This note documents a single T cell receptor beta chain sequence. What it binds is unknown. PCR involved 60 Vbeta and 13 Jbeta primers. Assay used: immunoSEQ multiplex PCR; TCRdb lists only in-frame clones, some missing. The sample includes some 130,000 clones, 65% to 80% seen only once; the top ten take 5% to 8.5%. The data were obtained in a study of cytomegalovirus exposure and HLA in healthy donors. Study outcomes and limitations: Productive rates of about 87% or about 30% were seen for most TCR beta V segments in an earlier analysis. CMV antigen specificity of three CMV-associated chains was confirmed in vitro. It was taken for granted in presence/absence analyses that sequencing depth across donors was roughly uniform. Across donors, most TCRs were seen rarely, yet some public ones were widespread.

This CDR3 is built from 16 residues. V was clipped by 1 base and J by 2 bases; unmatched bases: 3. Germline V lookup: CDR1 LNHDA, CDR2 SQIVND (reference sequence). The receptor was isolated from a man in his forties in good health and CMV-seropositive. The specimen sequenced was PBMCs. This chain joins TRBV19 and TRBJ2-1; 9 bases agree with TRBD2. CDR3 sequence reads: CASSIVAGEAYNEQFF. CDR3 in DNA: TGTGCCAGTAGTATAGTAGCGGGAGAGGCCTACAATGAGCAGTTCTTC.